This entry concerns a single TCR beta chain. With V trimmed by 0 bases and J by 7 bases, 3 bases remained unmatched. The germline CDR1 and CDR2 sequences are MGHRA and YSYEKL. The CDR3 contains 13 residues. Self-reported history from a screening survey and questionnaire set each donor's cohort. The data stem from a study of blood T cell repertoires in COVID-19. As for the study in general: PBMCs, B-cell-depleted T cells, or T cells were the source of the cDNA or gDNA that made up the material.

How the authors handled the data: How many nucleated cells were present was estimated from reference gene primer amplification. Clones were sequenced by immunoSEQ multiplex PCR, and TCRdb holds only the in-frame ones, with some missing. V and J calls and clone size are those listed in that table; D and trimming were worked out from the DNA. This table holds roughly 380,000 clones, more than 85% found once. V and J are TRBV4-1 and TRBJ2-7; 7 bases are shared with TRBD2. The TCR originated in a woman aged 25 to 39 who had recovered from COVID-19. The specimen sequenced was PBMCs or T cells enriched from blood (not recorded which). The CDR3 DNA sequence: TGCGCCAGCAGCCAAGATTTCGGGAGGGAGCAGTACTTC. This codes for CASSQDFGREQYF.